This entry describes one TCR beta chain. The data were taken from a study of control samples from healthy donors and cancer patients. Sequencing was performed with immunoSEQ multiplex PCR; in TCRdb, only in-frame clones are kept and a portion is missing. The repertoire holds about 82,000 clones, with 85% to 95% as singletons. The V end lost 2 bases, the J end lost 4 bases, and 15 bases lay between the germline ends. The CDR3 runs 15 residues. CDR1 is SGHRS, CDR2 YFSETQ, per germline. The receptor comes from a woman in her late teens or twenties in good health. The genes are TRBV5-1 and TRBJ1-2; D may be TRBD1 (5 bases). The material sequenced was blood. In DNA form, the CDR3 reads TGCGCCAGCAGCTTAGGCCAGGGCTTCTTCTATGGCTACACCTTC. Translating it yields CASSLGQGFFYGYTF.